This T cell receptor beta chain appears in the sequencing data of a study of CXCR3-negative and CXCR3-positive naive CD8 T cells. Points from the study as a whole: PBMCs showed partially decreased CXCR3 expression after cryopreservation, and most assays used fresh PBMCs. A higher hydrophobicity marked the TRB CDR3s of CXCR3-positive naive cells versus CXCR3-negative naive cells. Naive subsets were similarly diverse, while memory CD8+ repertoires were much less diverse.

On this clonotype: What it recognizes is unknown.

Libraries were UMI-labeled 5' RACE TRB cDNA. TCRdb re-called the 5' RACE reads; every CDR3 protein appears as one record, without DNA. Listed are 40,000 to 50,000 distinct CDR3 sequences; 2% to 3% falls within the top ten. CDR3 length equals 16 residues. Germline loops: CDR1 SGHVS, CDR2 FNYEAQ. This receptor was taken from a human donor in good health. Some clones in this sample may be carry-over from other donors' samples. The V call is TRBV7-6, the J call TRBJ2-2; TCRdb calls TRBD2, which cannot be checked without DNA. Source material: naive CXCR3- CD8+ T cells from blood. Subset: CD45RO-CCR7+CD27+CD95- naive CD8+ T cells lacking CXCR3 (TNR3-). The CDR3 loop reads CASSSLAGEYAGELFF. The full variable domain, rest sourced from reference TRBV7-6 and TRBJ2-2, is GAGVSQSPRYKVTKRGQDVALRCDPISGHVSLYWYRQALGQGPEFLTYFNYEAQQDKSGLPNDRFSAERPEGSISTLTIQRTEQRDSAMYRCASSSLAGEYAGELFFGEGSRLTVL.